This T cell receptor beta chain is drawn from a study of blood T cell repertoires in COVID-19. About the research overall: Sites in the United States, Italy and Spain provided acute and convalescent COVID-19 samples.

The cohort comprised adults aged roughly 18 to 95 years residing in approximately 25 US areas. In assigning cohorts, the study relied on participant-reported clinical history. With 3 bases removed from V and 0 bases from J, the gap between germline ends came to 20 bases. The germline V gene encodes CDR1 LNHDA and CDR2 SQIVND (reference sequence). The CDR3 totals 19 residues. This clone was recorded a few times. The data were produced by immunoSEQ multiplex PCR, yet TCRdb's version contains in-frame clones alone and is incomplete. The sample consists of about 200,000 clones, roughly four fifths of them appearing once.

Sequencing was performed on PBMCs or T cells enriched from blood (not recorded which). The receptor was derived from a man aged 35 to 55 who had recovered from COVID-19. The chain has TRBV19 and TRBJ1-4, with D maybe TRBD1 (5 bases). CDR3 protein: CASSIRPPGWEATNEKLFF. In nucleotides, the CDR3 is TGTGCCAGTAGTATCCGCCCCCCAGGGTGGGAAGCAACTAATGAAAAACTGTTTTTT.